These T cell receptor beta chains were read from a single sample in a study of spatial heterogeneity in lung cancer. Via MiXCR, TCRdb re-called the 5' RACE reads, giving one row per CDR3 protein. The sample records 50,000 to 60,000 distinct CDR3 sequences, around 7.7% being singletons. The material sequenced was PBMCs, taken at follow-up. The receptors shown here come from a female donor with early-stage non-small cell lung cancer. Each CDR3 is given with its conserved first and last residue. The order of the fields is clone size, V gene, D gene, J gene, CDR3 protein, CDR3 DNA. D genes are given only for firm matches. Where a row states a size, it is once, few, many or the class of an expanded clone; other rows omit it.

>few|TRBV11-2|.|TRBJ2-1
CASSLDQVVQFF
TGTGCCAGCAGCTTAGATCAGGTAGTGCAGTTCTTC
>many|TRBV3-1|.|TRBJ2-7
CASSQAAATYEQYF
TGTGCCAGCAGCCAAGCAGCGGCGACCTACGAGCAGTACTTC
>.|TRBV20-1|TRBD1|TRBJ1-2
CSARGDRNYGYTF
TGCAGTGCTAGAGGGGACAGAAACTATGGCTACACCTTC
>few|TRBV12-3/TRBV12-4|TRBD1|TRBJ1-6
CASSPRTGPNSPLHF
TGTGCCAGCAGTCCCCGGACAGGGCCTAATTCACCCCTCCACTTT
>.|TRBV2|.|TRBJ1-5
CASRGDSNQPQHF
TGTGCCAGCAGGGGGGATAGTAATCAGCCCCAGCATTTT
>many|TRBV6-1|TRBD1|TRBJ1-2
CASRRGSVSSGTGSGYTF
TGTGCCAGCAGAAGGGGGTCTGTAAGTTCCGGGACAGGGAGCGGCTACACCTTC
>many|TRBV11-2|TRBD1|TRBJ2-1
CASSTTGGTYNEQFF
TGTGCCAGCAGCACCACAGGGGGTACCTACAATGAGCAGTTCTTC
>many|TRBV7-2|.|TRBJ1-1
CASSFKVGNTEAFF
TGTGCCAGCAGTTTTAAGGTGGGGAATACTGAAGCTTTCTTT
>many|TRBV11-2|TRBD2|TRBJ2-4
CASSLAVAGGLAKNIQYF
TGTGCCAGCAGCTTAGCGGTAGCGGGGGGCCTAGCCAAAAACATTCAGTACTTC
>.|TRBV21-1|.|TRBJ2-7
CAISTGGRSSYEQYF
TGTGCCATCTCAACCGGGGGCCGTAGCTCCTACGAGCAGTACTTC
>many|TRBV21-1|.|TRBJ2-3
CASSSSSSGPGADTQYF
TGTGCCAGCAGCAGCTCCTCTTCGGGGCCGGGCGCAGATACGCAGTATTTT
>.|TRBV7-3|.|TRBJ1-6
CAGSTGPNSPLHF
TGTGCCGGCAGCACCGGGCCTAATTCACCCCTCCACTTT
>few|TRBV18|.|TRBJ1-2
CASSPLKSFKYGYTF
TGTGCCAGCTCACCTTTAAAGAGTTTTAAGTATGGCTACACCTTC
>.|TRBV15|.|TRBJ2-7
CATSREGYEQHF
TGTGCCACCAGCAGAGAAGGCTACGAGCAGCACTTC
>many|TRBV28|.|TRBJ1-5
CASTMGLSNQPQHF
TGTGCCAGTACCATGGGGCTTAGCAATCAGCCCCAGCATTTT
>.|TRBV6-1|.|TRBJ2-3
CASSEVGDTQYF
TGTGCCAGCAGTGAAGTGGGAGATACGCAGTATTTT
>many|TRBV21-1|.|TRBJ2-1
CASSNRAPRKYNEQFF
TGTGCCAGCAGCAACAGGGCACCGAGGAAATACAATGAGCAGTTCTTC
>.|TRBV15|.|TRBJ1-1
CATTPSRQYTEAFF
TGTGCCACCACCCCGTCCAGGCAATACACTGAAGCTTTCTTT
>many|TRBV10-2|.|TRBJ2-7
CASSGIQGHSYEQYF
TGCGCCAGCAGTGGGATACAGGGTCATTCCTACGAGCAGTACTTC
>few|TRBV28|TRBD1|TRBJ1-6
CAGSLAQGSSSLHF
TGTGCCGGAAGTCTTGCACAGGGGAGTTCTTCCCTCCACTTT
>many|TRBV5-1|TRBD2|TRBJ2-5
CASSGGTRGETQYF
TGCGCCAGCAGCGGCGGGACTAGAGGGGAGACCCAGTACTTC
>many|TRBV19|TRBD1|TRBJ2-3
CASSIGGGQGHDTQYF
TGTGCCAGTAGTATAGGAGGGGGACAGGGTCACGATACGCAGTATTTT
>.|TRBV20-1|TRBD1|TRBJ1-2
CSARDHAGGNYGYTF
TGCAGTGCTAGAGATCACGCAGGGGGCAACTATGGCTACACCTTC
>few|TRBV18|TRBD1|TRBJ1-5
CASSGTGAQPQHF
TGTGCCAGCTCAGGGACAGGGGCTCAGCCCCAGCATTTT
>few|TRBV14|.|TRBJ2-3
CASSQANTQYF
TGTGCCAGCAGCCAAGCGAATACGCAGTATTTT
>many|TRBV11-3|.|TRBJ2-7
CASSLGLGRSYEQYF
TGTGCCAGCAGCTTAGGCCTTGGGCGCTCCTACGAGCAGTACTTC